This passage covers 2 T cell receptor beta chains from one sample sequenced in a study of blood T cells in healthy people across ages. With a J-beta primer mix and a sample-barcoded 5' primer, a second PCR ran about 7 to 11 cycles. MiXCR, run by TCRdb on the 5' RACE reads, gives a single entry per CDR3 protein. Among more than 700,000 distinct CDR3 sequences, more than 35% were seen once, and the ten largest hold approximately 18%. The sequenced sample was blood. These receptor sequences come from a man of 80 years or more in good health.

The table lists this clonotype with a few counts. V usage is TRBV6-5 and J usage is TRBJ2-5; 8 positions match TRBD1. The CDR3 loop spans 14 amino acids. After removal of 6 bases from V and 5 bases from J, the junction contained 8 bases not matched to a gene. Germline lookup yields CDR1 MNHEY and CDR2 SVGAGI. Written as DNA, the CDR3 is TGTGCCAGCAGCTCAGTCAGACAGGGGGAGACCCAGTACTTC. Its protein product is CASSSVRQGETQYF.

The chain has TRBV19 and TRBJ2-4; TRBD2 matches at 10 bases. Germline assignment: CDR1 LNHDA and CDR2 SQIVND (reference sequence). This CDR3 contains 15 residues. With V trimmed by 3 bases and J by 13 bases, 12 bases remained unmatched. The CDR3 is CASSIRSSGSWEQYF. For the CDR3, the DNA is TGTGCCAGTAGTATCCGCTCTAGCGGGAGTTGGGAGCAGTACTTC.